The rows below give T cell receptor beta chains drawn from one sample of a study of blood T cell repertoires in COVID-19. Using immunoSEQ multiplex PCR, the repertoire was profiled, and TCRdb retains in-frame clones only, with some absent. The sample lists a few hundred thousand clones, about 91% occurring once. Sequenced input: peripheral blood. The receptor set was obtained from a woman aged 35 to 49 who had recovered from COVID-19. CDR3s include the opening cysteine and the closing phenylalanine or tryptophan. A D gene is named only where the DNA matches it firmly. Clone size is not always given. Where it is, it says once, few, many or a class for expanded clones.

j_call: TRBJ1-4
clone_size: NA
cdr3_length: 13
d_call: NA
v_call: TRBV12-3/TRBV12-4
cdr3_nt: TGTGCCAGCAGTTTAGCTAGGAGGGAAAAACTGTTTTTT
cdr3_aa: CASSLARREKLFF

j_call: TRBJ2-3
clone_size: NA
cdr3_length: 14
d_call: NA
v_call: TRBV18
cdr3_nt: TGTGCCAGCTCGCCCACGAGGGCCACAGATACGCAGTATTTT
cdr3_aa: CASSPTRATDTQYF

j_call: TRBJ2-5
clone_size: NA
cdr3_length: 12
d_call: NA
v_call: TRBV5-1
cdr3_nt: TGCGCCAGCGCGTTGATGTCCGAGACCCAGTACTTC
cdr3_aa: CASALMSETQYF

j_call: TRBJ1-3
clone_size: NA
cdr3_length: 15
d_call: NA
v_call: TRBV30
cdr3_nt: TGTGCCTGGAGCCGAACCGGGACAATTGGAAACACCATATATTTT
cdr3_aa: CAWSRTGTIGNTIYF

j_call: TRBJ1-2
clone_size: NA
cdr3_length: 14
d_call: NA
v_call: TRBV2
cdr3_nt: TGTGCCAGCAGTGCCTTGGACATCTCCGCTGGCTACACCTTC
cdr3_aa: CASSALDISAGYTF

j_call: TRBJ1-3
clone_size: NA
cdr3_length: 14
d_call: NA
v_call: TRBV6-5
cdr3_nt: TGTGCCAGCAGTCACATGGCGGCTGGAAACACCATATATTTT
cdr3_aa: CASSHMAAGNTIYF

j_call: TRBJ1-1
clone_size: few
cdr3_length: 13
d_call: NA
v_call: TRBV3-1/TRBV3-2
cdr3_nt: TGTGCCAGCAGCCCGCAGGGGAGTACTGAAGCTTTCTTT
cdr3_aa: CASSPQGSTEAFF

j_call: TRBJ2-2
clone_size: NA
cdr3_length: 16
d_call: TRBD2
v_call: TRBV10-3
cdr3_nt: TGTGCCATCAGTGAGGTAGCGGGCCTTAACACCGGGGAGCTGTTTTTT
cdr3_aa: CAISEVAGLNTGELFF

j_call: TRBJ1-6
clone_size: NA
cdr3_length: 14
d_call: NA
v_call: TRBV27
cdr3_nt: TGTGCCAGCAGTTTATTACAGTCTAATTCACCCCTCCACTTT
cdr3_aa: CASSLLQSNSPLHF

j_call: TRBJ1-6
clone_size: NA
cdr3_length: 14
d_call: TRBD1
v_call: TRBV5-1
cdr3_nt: TGCGCCAGCAGCTTGGGACAGGGGAATCCGGCCCTCCACTTT
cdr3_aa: CASSLGQGNPALHF

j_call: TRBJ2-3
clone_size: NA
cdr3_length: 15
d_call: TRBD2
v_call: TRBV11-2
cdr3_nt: TGTGCCAGCAGCTTCCAGACGGGAGGGAGAGATACGCAGTATTTT
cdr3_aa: CASSFQTGGRDTQYF

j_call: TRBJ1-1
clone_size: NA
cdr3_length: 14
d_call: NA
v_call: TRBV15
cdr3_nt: TGTGCCACCAGCAGAGACAGGGTTAACACTGAAGCTTTCTTT
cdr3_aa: CATSRDRVNTEAFF

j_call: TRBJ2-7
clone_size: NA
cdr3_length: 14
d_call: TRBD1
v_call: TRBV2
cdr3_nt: TGTGCCAGCAGCCCCACCCAGGGGGCGAGCGAGCAGTACTTC
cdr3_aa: CASSPTQGASEQYF

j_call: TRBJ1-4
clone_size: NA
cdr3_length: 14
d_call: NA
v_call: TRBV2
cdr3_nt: TGTGCCAGCAGTGTCGACAGCAGAAATGAAAAACTGTTTTTT
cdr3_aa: CASSVDSRNEKLFF

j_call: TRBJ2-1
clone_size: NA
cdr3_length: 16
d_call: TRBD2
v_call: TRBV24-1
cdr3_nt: TGTGCCACCAGTGATTTGGGAGCGGGAAGGGGTGGTGAGCAGTTCTTC
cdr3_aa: CATSDLGAGRGGEQFF

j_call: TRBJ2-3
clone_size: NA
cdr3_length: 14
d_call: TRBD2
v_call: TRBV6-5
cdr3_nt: TGTGCCAGCAGAACGACTAGCGCCACAGATACGCAGTATTTT
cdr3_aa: CASRTTSATDTQYF

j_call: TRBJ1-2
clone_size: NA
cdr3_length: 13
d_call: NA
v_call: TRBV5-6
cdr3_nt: TGTGCCAGCAGCTTGGGTCAGAACTATGGCTACACCTTC
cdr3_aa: CASSLGQNYGYTF

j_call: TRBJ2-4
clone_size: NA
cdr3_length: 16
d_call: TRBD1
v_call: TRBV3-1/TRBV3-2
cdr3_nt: TGTGCCAGCAGCCCACCAGGGGGTTGGGCCAAAAACATTCAGTACTTC
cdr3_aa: CASSPPGGWAKNIQYF

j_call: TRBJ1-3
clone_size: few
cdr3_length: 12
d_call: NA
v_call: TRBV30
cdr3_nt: TGTGCCTGGACGGTCTCTGGAAACACCATATATTTT
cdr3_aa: CAWTVSGNTIYF

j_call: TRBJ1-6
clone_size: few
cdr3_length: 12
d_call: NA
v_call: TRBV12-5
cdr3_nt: TGTGCTAGTGGTCAGCTAGAGTCACCCCTCCACTTT
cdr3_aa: CASGQLESPLHF

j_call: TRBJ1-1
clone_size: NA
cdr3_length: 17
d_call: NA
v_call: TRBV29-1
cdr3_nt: TGCAGCGTTGAAGTAAGAAAAGGGGCGCGGATGAACACTGAAGCTTTCTTT
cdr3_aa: CSVEVRKGARMNTEAFF

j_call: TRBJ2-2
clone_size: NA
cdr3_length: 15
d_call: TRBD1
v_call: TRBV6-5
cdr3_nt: TGTGCCAGCACCTTAGGGGGCTCGAACACCGGGGAGCTGTTTTTT
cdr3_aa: CASTLGGSNTGELFF

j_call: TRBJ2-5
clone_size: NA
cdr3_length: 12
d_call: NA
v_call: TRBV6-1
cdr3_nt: TGTGCCAGCAGTGACGCTCGACAGGCTCGGTACTTC
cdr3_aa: CASSDARQARYF

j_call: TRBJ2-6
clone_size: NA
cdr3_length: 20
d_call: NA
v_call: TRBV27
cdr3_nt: TGTGCCAGCAGTTTATCGCCTTCTACGGGGTTATCCTCTGGGGCCAACGTCCTGACTTTC
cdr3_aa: CASSLSPSTGLSSGANVLTF

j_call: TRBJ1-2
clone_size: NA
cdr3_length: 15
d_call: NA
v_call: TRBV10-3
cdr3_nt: TGTGCCATCAGTGAGTCAATAACAGGGAACTATGGCTACACCTTC
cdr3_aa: CAISESITGNYGYTF

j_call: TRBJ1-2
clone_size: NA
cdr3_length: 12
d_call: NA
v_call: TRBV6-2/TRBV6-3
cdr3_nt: TGTGCCAGCAGTTTAGCGGGGCCTGGCTACACCTTC
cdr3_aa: CASSLAGPGYTF

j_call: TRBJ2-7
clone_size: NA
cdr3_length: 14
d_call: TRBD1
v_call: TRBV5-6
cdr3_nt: TGTGCCAGCAGCTTCCCCGGGACAGGGAACGAGCAGTACTTC
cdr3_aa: CASSFPGTGNEQYF

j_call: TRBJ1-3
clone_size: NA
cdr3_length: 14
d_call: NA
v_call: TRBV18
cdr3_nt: TGTGCCAGCTCACCGACTGAGTCTGGAAACACCATATATTTT
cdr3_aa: CASSPTESGNTIYF

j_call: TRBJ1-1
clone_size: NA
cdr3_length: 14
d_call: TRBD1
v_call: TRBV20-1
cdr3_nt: TGCAGTGCTAGTCCAGTCCCCAGGGGGCATTCAGCTTTCTTT
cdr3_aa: CSASPVPRGHSAFF

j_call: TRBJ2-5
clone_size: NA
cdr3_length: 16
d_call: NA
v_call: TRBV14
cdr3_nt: TGTGCCAGCAGCCATCCGAGTCTACAGGGCCTCGGGACCCAGTACTTC
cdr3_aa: CASSHPSLQGLGTQYF

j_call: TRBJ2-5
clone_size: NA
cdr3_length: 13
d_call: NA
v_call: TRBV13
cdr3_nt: TGTGCCAGCAGGGCTGCGGATGCGGAGACCCAGTACTTC
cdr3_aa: CASRAADAETQYF

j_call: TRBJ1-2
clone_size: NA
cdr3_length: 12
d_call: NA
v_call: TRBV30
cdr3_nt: TGTGCCTGGAGTGATACGGACTATGGCTACACCTTC
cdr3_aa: CAWSDTDYGYTF

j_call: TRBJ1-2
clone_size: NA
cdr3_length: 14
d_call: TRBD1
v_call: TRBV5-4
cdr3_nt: TGTGCCAGCAGCTTGGTGGGACAGGGGGTAGGCTACACCTTC
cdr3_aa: CASSLVGQGVGYTF

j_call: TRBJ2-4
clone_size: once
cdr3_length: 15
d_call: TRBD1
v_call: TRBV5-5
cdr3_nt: TGTGCCAGCAGCTTGCCGGGACAGGGGTTTGGCATTCAGTACTTC
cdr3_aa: CASSLPGQGFGIQYF

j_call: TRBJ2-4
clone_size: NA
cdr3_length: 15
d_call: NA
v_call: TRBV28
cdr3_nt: TGTGCCAGCAGTTCTTCAGGGCTAGCCAAAAACATTCAGTACTTC
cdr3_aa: CASSSSGLAKNIQYF

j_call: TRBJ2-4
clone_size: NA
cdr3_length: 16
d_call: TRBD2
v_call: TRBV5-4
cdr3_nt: TGTGCCAGCAGCTCCCTAGCGGGAGGGGGCAAAAACATTCAGTACTTC
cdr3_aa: CASSSLAGGGKNIQYF

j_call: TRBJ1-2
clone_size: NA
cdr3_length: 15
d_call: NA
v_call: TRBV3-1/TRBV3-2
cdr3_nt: TGTGCCAGCAGCCAAGTTGAGGGTTCCCTAGTTGGCTACACCTTC
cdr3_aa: CASSQVEGSLVGYTF

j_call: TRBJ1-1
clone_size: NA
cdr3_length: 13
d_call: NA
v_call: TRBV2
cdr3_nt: TGTGCCAGCAGAGAAACAGGGCGCACTGAAGCTTTCTTT
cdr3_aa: CASRETGRTEAFF

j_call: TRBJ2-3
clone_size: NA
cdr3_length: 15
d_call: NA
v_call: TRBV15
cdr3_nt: TGTGCCACCAGCAGAGATATAGGCGGATCAGATACGCAGTATTTT
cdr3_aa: CATSRDIGGSDTQYF

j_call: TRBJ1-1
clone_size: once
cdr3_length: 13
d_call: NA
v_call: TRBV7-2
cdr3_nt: TGTGCCAGCAGCTACCAGGGAGGCACTGAAGCTTTCTTT
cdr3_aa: CASSYQGGTEAFF

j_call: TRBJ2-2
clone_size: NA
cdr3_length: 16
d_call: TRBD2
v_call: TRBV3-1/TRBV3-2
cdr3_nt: TGTGCCAGCAGCCAGACTAGCGGGAGGAACACCGGGGAGCTGTTTTTT
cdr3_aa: CASSQTSGRNTGELFF

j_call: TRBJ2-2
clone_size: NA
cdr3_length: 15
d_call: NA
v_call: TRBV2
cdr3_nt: TGTGCCAGCAGTGAAACACAGACGAACACCGGGGAGCTGTTTTTT
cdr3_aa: CASSETQTNTGELFF